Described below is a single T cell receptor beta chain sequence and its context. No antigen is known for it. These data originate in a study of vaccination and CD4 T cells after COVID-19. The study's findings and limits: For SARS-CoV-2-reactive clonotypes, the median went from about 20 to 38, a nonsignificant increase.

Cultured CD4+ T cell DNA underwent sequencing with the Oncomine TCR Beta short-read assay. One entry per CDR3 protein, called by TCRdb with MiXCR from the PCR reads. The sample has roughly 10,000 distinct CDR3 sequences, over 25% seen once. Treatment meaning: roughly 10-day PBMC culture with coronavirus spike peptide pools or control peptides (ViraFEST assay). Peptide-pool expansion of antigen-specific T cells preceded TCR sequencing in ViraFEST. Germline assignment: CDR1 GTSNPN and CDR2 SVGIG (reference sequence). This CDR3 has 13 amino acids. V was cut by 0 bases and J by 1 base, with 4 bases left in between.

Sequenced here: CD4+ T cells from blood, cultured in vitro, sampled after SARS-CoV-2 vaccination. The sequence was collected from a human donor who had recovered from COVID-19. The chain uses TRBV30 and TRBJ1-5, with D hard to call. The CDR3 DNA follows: TGTGCCTGGAGTGTAGGCAGCAATCAGCCCCAGCATTTT. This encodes CAWSVGSNQPQHF.